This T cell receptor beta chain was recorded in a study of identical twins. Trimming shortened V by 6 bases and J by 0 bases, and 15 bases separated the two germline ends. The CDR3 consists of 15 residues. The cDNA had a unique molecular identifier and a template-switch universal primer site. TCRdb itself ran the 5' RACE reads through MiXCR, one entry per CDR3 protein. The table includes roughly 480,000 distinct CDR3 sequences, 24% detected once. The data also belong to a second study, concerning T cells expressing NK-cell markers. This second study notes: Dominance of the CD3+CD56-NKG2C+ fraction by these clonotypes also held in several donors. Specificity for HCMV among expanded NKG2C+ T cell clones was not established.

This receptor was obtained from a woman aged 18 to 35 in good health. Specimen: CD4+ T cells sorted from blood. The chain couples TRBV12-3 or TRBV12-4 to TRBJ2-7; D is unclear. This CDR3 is CASSRSGLSSYEQYF. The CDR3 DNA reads TGTGCCAGCAGCCGGAGTGGGCTAAGCTCCTACGAGCAGTACTTC.